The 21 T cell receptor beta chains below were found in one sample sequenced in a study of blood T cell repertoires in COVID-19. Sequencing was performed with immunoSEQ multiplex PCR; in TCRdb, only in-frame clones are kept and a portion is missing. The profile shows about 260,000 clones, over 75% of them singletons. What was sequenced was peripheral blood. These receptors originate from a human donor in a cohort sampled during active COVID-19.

The CDR3 DNA reads TGTGCCAGCAGTTCTACCACACACCCGGGACTAGAGAAGACAGATACGCAGTATTTT. Its translation is CASSSTTHPGLEKTDTQYF. V usage is TRBV27 and J usage is TRBJ2-3; 8 nucleotides line up with TRBD2. This CDR3 is 19 amino acids long. Germline V gene data show CDR1 as MNHEY and CDR2 as SMNVEV (reference sequence). With 4 bases clipped from V and 3 bases from J, the junction kept 18 bases outside the gene matches.

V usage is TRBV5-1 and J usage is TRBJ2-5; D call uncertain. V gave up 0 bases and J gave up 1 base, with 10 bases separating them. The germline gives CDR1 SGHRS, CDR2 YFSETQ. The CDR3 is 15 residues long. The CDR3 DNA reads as TGCGCCAGCAGCTTGGAGCGTCCGTCCCAAGAGACCCAGTACTTC. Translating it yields CASSLERPSQETQYF.

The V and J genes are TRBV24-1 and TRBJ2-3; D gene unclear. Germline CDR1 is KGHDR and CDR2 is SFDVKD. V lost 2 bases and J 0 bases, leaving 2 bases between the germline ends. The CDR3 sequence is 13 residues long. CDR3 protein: CATSDSSTDTQYF. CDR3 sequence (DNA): TGTGCCACCAGTGATTCTAGCACAGATACGCAGTATTTT.

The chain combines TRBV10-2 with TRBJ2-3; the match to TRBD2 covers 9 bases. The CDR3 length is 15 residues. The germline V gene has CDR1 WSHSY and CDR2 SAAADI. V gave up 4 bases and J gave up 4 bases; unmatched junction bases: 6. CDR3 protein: CASSVGLAGADTQYF. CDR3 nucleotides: TGCGCCAGCAGTGTTGGATTAGCGGGAGCAGATACGCAGTATTTT.

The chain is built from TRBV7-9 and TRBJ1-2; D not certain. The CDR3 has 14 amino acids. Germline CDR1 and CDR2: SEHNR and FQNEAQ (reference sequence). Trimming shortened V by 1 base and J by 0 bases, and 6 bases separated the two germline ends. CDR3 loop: CASSLVSTNYGYTF. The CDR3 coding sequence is TGTGCCAGCAGCTTAGTTTCTACTAACTATGGCTACACCTTC.

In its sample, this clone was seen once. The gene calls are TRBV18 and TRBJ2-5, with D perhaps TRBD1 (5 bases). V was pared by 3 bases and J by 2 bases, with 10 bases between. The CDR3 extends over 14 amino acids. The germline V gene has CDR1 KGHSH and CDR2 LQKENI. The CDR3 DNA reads TGTGCCAGCTCACCCCGACAGAAACAAGAGACCCAGTACTTC. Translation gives CASSPRQKQETQYF.

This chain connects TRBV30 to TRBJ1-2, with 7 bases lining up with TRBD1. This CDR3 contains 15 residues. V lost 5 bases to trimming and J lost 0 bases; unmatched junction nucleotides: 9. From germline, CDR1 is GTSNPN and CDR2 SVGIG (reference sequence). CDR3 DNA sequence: TGTGCCTGGGCAGGGGGGACACATCCTAACTATGGCTACACCTTC. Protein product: CAWAGGTHPNYGYTF.

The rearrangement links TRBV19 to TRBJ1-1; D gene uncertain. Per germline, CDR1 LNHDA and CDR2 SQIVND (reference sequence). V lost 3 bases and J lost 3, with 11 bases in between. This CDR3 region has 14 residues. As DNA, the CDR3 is TGTGCCAGTAGTATGCATATATCGGACACTGAAGCTTTCTTT. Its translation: CASSMHISDTEAFF.

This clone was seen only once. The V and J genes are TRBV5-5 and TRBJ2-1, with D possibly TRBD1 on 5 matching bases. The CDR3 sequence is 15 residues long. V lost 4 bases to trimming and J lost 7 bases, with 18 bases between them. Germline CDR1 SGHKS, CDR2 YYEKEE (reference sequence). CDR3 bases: TGTGCCAGCAGCCCCTCGACAGTTCAAATAAATGAGCAGTTCTTC. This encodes CASSPSTVQINEQFF.

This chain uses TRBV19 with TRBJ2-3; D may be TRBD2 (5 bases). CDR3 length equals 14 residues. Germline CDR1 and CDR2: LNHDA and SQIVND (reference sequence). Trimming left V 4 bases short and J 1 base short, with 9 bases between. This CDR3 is CASSTPRGTDTQYF. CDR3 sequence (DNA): TGTGCCAGTAGTACCCCGCGGGGCACAGATACGCAGTATTTT.

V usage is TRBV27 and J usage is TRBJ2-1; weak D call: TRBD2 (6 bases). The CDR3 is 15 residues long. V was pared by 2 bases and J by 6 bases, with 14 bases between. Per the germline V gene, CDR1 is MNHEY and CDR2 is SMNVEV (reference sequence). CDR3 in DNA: TGTGCCAGCAGTTTAATGGGAGGATCTATCAATGAGCAGTTCTTC. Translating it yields CASSLMGGSINEQFF.

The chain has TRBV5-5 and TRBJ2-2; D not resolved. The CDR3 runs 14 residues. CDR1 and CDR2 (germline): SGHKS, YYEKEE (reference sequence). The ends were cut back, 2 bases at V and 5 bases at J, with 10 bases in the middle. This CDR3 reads CASSFSLATGELFF. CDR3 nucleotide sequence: TGTGCCAGCAGCTTCTCTTTAGCTACCGGGGAGCTGTTTTTT.

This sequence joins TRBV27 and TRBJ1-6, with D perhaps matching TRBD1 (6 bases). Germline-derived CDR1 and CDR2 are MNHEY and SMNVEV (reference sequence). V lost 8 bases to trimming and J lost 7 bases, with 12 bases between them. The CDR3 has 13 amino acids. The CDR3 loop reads CASQGQTNSPLHF. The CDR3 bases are TGTGCCAGCCAGGGGCAGACAAATTCACCCCTCCACTTT.

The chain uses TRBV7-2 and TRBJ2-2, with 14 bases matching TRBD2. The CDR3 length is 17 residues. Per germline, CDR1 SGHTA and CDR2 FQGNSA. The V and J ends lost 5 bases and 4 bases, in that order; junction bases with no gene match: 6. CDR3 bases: TGTGCCAGCAGCCTGGGACTAGCGGGAGTTGGCACCGGGGAGCTGTTTTTT. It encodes CASSLGLAGVGTGELFF. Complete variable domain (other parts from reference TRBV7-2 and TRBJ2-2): GAGVSQSPSNKVTEKGKDVELRCDPISGHTALYWYRQSLGQGLEFLIYFQGNSAPDKSGLPSDRFSAERTGGSVSTLTIQRTQQEDSAVYLCASSLGLAGVGTGELFFGEGSRLTVL.

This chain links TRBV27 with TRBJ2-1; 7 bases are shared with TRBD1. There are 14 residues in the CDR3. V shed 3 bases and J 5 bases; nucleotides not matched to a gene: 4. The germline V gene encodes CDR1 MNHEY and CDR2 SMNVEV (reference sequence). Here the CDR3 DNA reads TGTGCCAGCAGTTTTGGGACAGTGAACAATGAGCAGTTCTTC. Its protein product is CASSFGTVNNEQFF.

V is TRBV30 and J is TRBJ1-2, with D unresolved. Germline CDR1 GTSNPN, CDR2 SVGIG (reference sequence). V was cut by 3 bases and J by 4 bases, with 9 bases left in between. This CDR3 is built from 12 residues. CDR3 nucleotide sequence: TGTGCCTGGAGAGTCAGTATCTATGGCTACACCTTC. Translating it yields CAWRVSIYGYTF.

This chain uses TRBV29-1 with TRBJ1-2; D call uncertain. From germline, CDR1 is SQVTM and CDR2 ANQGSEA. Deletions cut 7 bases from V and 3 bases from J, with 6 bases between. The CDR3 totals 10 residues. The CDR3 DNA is TGCAGCGCCGGGGACTATGGCTACACCTTC. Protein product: CSAGDYGYTF. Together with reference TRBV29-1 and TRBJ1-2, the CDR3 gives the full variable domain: SAVISQKPSRDICQRGTSLTIQCQVDSQVTMMFWYRQQPGQSLTLIATANQGSEATYESGFVIDKFPISRPNLTFSTLTVSNMSPEDSSIYLCSAGDYGYTFGSGTRLTVV.

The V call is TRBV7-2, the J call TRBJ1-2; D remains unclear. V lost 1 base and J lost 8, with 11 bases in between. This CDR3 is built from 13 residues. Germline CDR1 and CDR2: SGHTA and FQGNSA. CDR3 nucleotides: TGTGCCAGCAGCTTAGAGTCGGCGGGGGGCTACACCTTC. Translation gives CASSLESAGGYTF.

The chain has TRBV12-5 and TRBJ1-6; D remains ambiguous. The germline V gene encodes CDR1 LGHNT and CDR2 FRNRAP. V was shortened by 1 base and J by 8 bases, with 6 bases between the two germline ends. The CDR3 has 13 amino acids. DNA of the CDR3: TGTGCTAGTGGTTTGGAATCCTATTCACCCCTCCACTTT. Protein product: CASGLESYSPLHF.

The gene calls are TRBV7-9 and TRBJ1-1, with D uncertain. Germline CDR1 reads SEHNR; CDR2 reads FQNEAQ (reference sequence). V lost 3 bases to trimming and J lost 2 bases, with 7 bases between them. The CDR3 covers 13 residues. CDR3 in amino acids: CASSLQANTEAFF. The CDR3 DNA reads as TGTGCCAGCAGCTTGCAGGCCAACACTGAAGCTTTCTTT.

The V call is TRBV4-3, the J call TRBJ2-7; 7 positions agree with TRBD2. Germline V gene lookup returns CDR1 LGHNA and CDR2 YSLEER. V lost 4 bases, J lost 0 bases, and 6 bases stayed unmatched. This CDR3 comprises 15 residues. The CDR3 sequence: CASSLGSSGSYEQYF. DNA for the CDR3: TGCGCCAGCAGCCTCGGTTCTAGCGGCTCCTACGAGCAGTACTTC.